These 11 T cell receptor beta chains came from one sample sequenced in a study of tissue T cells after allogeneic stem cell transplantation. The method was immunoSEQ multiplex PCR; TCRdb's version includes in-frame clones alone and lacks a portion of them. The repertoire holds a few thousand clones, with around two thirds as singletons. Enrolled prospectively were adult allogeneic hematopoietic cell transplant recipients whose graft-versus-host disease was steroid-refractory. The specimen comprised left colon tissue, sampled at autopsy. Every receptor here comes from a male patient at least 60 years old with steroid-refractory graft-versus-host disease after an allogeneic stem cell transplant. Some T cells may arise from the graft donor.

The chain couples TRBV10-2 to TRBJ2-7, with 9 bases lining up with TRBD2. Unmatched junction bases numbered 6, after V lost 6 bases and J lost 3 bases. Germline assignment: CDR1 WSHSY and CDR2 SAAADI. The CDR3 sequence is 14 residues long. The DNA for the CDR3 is TGCGCCAGCAGCCCGGGACTAGCCCACTACGAGCAGTACTTC. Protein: CASSPGLAHYEQYF.

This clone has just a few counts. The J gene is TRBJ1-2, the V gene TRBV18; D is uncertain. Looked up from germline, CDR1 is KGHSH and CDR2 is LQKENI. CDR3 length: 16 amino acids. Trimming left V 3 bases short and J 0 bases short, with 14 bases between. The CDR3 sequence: CASSPPIYQANYGYTF. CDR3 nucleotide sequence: TGTGCCAGCTCACCCCCTATCTACCAGGCTAACTATGGCTACACCTTC.

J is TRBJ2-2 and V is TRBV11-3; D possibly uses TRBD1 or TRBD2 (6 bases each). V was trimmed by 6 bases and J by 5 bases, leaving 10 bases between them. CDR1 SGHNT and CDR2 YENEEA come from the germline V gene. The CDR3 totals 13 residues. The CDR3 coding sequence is TGTGCCAGCAGGTCGGGGGCAACCGGGGAGCTGTTTTTT. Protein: CASRSGATGELFF.

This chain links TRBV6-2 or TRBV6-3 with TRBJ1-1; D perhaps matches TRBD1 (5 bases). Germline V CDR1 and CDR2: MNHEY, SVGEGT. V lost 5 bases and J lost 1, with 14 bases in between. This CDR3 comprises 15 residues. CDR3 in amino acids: CASSQDTPPNTEAFF. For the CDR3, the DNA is TGTGCCAGCAGTCAGGACACCCCGCCGAACACTGAAGCTTTCTTT.

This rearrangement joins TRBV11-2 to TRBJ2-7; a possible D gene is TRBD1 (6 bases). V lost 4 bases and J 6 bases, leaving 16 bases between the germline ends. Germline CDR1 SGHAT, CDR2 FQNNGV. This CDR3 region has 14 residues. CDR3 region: CASSSQGPRGEQYF. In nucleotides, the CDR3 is TGTGCCAGCAGCTCCCAGGGGCCAAGGGGCGAGCAGTACTTC.

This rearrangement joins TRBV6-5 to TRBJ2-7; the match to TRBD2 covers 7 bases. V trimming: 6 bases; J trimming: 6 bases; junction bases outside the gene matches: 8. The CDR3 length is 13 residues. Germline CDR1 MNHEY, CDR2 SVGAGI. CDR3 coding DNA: TGTGCCAGCAGCCCGGGACTAAACGCCGAGCAGTACTTC. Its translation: CASSPGLNAEQYF.

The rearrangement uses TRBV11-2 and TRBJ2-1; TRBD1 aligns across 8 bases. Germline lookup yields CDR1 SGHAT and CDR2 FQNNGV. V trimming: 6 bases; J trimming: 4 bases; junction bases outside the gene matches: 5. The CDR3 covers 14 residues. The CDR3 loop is CASRPGGTYNEQFF. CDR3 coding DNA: TGTGCCAGCAGACCAGGGGGCACTTACAATGAGCAGTTCTTC.

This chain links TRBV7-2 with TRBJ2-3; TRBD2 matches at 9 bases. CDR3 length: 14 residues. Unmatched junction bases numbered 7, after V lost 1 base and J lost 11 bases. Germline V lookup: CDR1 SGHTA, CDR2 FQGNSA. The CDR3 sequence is CASSLGSGGRGQYF. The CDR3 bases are TGTGCCAGCAGCTTAGGAAGCGGGGGGCGAGGGCAGTATTTT.

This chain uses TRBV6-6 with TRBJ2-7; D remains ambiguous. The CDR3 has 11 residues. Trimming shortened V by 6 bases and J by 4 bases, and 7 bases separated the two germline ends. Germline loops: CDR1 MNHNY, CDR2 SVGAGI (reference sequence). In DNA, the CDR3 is TGTGCCAGCAGCCCGGATTACGAGCAGTACTTC. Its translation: CASSPDYEQYF.

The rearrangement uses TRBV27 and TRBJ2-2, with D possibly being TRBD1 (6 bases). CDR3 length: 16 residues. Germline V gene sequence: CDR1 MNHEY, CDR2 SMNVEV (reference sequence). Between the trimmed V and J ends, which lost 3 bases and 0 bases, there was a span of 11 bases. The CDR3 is CASSFSGASNTGELFF. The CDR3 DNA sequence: TGTGCCAGCAGTTTCTCAGGGGCCTCGAACACCGGGGAGCTGTTTTTT.

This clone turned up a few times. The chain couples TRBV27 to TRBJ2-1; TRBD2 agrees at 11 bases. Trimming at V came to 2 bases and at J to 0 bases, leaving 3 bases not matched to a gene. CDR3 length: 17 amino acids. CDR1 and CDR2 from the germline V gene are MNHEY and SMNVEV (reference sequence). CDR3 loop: CASSLPSGGSSYNEQFF. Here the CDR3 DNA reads TGTGCCAGCAGTTTACCTAGCGGGGGGAGCTCCTACAATGAGCAGTTCTTC.